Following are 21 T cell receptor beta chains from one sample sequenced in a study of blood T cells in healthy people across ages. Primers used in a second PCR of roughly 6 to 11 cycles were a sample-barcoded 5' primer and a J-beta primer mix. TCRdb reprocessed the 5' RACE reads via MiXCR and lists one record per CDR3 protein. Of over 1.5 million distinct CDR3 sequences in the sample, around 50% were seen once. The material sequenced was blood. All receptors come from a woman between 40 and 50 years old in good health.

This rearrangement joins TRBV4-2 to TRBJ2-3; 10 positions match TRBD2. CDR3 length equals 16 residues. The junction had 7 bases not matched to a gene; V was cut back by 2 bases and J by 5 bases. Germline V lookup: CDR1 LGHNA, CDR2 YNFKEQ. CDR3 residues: CASSQNQGLAQDTQYF. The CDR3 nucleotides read TGTGCCAGCAGCCAAAACCAGGGACTAGCGCAAGATACGCAGTATTTT.

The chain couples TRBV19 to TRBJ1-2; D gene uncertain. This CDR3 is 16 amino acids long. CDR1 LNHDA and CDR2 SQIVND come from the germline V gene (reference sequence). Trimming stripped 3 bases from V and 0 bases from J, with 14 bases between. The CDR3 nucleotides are TGTGCCAGTAGTATTCCCGCCGGACCCGCTAACTATGGCTACACCTTC. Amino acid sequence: CASSIPAGPANYGYTF. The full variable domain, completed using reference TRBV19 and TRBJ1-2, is DGGITQSPKYLFRKEGQNVTLSCEQNLNHDAMYWYRQDPGQGLRLIYYSQIVNDFQKGDIAEGYSVSREKKESFPLTVTSAQKNPTAFYLCASSIPAGPANYGYTFGSGTRLTVV.

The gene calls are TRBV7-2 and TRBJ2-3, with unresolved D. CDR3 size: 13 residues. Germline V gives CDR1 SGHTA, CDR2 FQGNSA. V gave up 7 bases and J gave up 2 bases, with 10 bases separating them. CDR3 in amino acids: CASTRTNTDTQYF. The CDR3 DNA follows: TGTGCCAGCACGAGAACTAACACAGATACGCAGTATTTT. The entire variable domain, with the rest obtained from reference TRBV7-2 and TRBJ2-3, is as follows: GAGVSQSPSNKVTEKGKDVELRCDPISGHTALYWYRQSLGQGLEFLIYFQGNSAPDKSGLPSDRFSAERTGGSVSTLTIQRTQQEDSAVYLCASTRTNTDTQYFGPGTRLTVL.

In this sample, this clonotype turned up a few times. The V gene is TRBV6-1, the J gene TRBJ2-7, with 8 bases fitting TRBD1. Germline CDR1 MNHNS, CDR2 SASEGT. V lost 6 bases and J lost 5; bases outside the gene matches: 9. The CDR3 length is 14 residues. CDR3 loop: CASSASQGANEQYF. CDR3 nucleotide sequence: TGTGCCAGCAGCGCCTCCCAGGGGGCCAACGAGCAGTACTTC.

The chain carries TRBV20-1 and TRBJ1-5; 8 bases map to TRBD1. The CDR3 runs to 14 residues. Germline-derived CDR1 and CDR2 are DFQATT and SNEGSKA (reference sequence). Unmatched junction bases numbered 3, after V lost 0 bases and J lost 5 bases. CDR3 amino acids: CSAREDRAYQPQHF. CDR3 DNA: TGCAGTGCTAGAGAGGACAGGGCATATCAGCCCCAGCATTTT.

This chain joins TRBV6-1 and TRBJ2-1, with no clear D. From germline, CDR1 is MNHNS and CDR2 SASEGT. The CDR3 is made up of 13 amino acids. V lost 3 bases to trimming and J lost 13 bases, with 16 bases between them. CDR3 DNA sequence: TGTGCCAGCAGTGAGCATCCCGTGACTTCCCAGTTCTTC. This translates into CASSEHPVTSQFF.

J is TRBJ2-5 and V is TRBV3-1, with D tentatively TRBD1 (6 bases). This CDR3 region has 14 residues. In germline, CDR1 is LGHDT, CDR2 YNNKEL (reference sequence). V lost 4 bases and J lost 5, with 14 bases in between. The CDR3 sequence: CASSPSRGHETQYF. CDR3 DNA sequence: TGTGCCAGCAGCCCATCCAGGGGCCATGAGACCCAGTACTTC.

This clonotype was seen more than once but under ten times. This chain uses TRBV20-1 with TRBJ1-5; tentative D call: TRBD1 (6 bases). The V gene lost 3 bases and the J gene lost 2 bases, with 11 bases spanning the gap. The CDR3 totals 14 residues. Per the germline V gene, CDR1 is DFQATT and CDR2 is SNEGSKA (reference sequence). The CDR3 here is CSARAGVGNQPQHF. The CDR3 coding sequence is TGCAGTGCTAGGGCAGGGGTTGGCAATCAGCCCCAGCATTTT.

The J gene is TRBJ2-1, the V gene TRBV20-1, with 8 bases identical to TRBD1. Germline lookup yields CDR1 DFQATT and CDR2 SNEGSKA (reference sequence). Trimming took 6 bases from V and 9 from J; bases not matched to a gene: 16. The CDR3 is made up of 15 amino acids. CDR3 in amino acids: CSARPRTGFRSEQFF. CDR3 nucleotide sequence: TGCAGTGCCCGACCCCGGACAGGGTTTCGGAGTGAGCAGTTCTTC.

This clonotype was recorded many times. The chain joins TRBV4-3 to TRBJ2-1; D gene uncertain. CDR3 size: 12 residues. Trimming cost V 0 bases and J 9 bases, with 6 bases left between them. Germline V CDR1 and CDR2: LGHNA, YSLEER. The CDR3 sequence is CASSQDWGEQFF. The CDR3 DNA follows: TGCGCCAGCAGCCAAGATTGGGGTGAGCAGTTCTTC.

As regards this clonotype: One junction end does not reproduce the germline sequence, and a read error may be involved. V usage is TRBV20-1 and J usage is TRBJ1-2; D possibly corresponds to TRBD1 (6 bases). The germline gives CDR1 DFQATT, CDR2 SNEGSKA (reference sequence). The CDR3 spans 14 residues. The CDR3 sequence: CGANLGQGRYGYTF. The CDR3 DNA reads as TGCGGTGCTAACCTTGGGCAGGGGCGCTATGGCTACACCTTC.

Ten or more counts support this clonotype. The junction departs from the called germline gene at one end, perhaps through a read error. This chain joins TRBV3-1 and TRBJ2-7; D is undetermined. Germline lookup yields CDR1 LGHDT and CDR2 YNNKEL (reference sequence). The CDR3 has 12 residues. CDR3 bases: TGCGCCAGCAGCCAAGGAGCAGGCGAGCAGTACTTC. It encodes CASSQGAGEQYF.

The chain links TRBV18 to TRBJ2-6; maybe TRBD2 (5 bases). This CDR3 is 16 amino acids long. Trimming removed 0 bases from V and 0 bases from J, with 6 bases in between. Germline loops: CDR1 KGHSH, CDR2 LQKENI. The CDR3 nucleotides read TGTGCCAGCTCACCACCGAGGGACTCTGGGGCCAACGTCCTGACTTTC. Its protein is CASSPPRDSGANVLTF.

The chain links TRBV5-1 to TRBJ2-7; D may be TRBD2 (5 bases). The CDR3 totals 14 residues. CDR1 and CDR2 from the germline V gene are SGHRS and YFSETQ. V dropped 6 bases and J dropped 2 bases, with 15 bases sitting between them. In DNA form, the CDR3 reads TGCGCCAGCACAACCCGGGGTGCCCCCTACGAGCAGTACTTC. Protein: CASTTRGAPYEQYF.

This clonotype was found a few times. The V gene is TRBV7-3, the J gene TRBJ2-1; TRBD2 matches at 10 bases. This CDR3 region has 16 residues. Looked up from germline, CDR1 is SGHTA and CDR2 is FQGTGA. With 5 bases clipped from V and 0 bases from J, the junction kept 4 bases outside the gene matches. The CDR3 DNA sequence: TGTGCCAGCAGCCAGCGGGGGGGCGACTCCTACAATGAGCAGTTCTTC. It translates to CASSQRGGDSYNEQFF.

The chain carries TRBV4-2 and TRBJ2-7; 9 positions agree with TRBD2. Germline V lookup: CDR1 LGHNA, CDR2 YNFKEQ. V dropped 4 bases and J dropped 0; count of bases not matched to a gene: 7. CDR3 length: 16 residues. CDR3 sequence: CASSPLAGRSSYEQYF. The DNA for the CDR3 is TGTGCCAGCAGCCCGCTAGCGGGGAGGAGCTCCTACGAGCAGTACTTC.

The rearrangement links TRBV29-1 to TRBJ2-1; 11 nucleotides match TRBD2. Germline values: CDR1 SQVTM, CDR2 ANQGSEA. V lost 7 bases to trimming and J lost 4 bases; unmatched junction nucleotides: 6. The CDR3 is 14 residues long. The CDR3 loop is CSAAGLAGYNEQFF. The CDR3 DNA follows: TGCAGCGCGGCCGGACTAGCGGGTTACAATGAGCAGTTCTTC.

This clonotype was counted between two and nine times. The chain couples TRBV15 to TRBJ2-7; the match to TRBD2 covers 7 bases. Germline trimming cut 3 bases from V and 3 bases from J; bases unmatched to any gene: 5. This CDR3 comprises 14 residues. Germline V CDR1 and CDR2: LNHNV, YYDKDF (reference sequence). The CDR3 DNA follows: TGTGCCACCAGCAGCCGGGGGGTAAGCTACGAGCAGTACTTC. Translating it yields CATSSRGVSYEQYF.

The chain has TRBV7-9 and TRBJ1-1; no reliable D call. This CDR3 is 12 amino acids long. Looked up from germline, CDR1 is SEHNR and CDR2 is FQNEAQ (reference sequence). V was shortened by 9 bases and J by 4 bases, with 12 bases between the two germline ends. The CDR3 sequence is CASMVVGTEAFF. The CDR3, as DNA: TGTGCCAGTATGGTCGTCGGCACTGAAGCTTTCTTT.

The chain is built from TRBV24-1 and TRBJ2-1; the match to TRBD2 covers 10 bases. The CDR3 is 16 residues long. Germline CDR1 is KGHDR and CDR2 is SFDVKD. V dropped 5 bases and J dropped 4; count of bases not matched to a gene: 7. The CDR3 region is CATSGFSGGTYNEQFF. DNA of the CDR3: TGTGCCACCAGTGGTTTTAGCGGGGGGACTTACAATGAGCAGTTCTTC.

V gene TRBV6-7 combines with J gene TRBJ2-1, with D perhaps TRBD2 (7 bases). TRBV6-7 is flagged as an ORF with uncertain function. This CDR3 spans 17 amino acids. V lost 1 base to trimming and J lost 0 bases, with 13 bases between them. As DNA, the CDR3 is TGTGCCAGCAGTTACTGGAGGGGGGGAAGCTCCTACAATGAGCAGTTCTTC. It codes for CASSYWRGGSSYNEQFF.